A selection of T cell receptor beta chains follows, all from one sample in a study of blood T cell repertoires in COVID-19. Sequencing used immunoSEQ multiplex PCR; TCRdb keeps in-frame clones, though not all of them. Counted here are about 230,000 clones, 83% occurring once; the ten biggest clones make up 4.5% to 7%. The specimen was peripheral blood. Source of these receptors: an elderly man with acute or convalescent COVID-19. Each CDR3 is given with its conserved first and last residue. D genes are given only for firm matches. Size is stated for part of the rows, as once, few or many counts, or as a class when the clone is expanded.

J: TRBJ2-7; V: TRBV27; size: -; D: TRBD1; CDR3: CASRGTGRFNEQYF; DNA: TGTGCCAGCAGGGGGACAGGGCGTTTCAACGAGCAGTACTTC
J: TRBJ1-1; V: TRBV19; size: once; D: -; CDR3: CASSLAGGLTEAFF; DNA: TGTGCCAGTAGCCTCGCGGGGGGGCTCACTGAAGCTTTCTTT
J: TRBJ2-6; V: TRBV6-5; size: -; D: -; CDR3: CASTNGSPGANVLTF; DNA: TGTGCCAGCACTAACGGGTCCCCGGGGGCCAACGTCCTGACTTTC
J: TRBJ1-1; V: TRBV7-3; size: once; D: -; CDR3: CASSLGTYTEAFF; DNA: TGTGCCAGCAGCTTAGGGACTTACACTGAAGCTTTCTTT
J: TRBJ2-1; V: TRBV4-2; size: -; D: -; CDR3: CASSPRVNNEQFF; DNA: TGTGCCAGCAGCCCCCGAGTGAACAATGAGCAGTTCTTC
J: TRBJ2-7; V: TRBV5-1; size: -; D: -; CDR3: CASSLAGGHEQYF; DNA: TGCGCCAGCAGCTTGGCCGGGGGTCACGAGCAGTACTTC
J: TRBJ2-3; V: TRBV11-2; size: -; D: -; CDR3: CASSLVGHFTDTQYF; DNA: TGTGCCAGCAGCTTAGTTGGACACTTCACAGATACGCAGTATTTT
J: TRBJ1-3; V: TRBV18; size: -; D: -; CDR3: CASSPQTGGNTIYF; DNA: TGTGCCAGCTCACCACAAACAGGGGGAAACACCATATATTTT
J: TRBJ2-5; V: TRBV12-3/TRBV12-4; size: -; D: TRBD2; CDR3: CASGAGGKTQYF; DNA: TGTGCCAGCGGGGCGGGAGGGAAGACCCAGTACTTC
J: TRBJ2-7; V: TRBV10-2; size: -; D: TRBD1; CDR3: CASRGGQGRYEQYF; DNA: TGCGCCAGCAGAGGAGGACAGGGACGCTACGAGCAGTACTTC
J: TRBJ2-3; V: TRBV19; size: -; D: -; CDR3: CASREQGDTQYF; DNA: TGTGCCAGTAGGGAACAGGGAGATACGCAGTATTTT
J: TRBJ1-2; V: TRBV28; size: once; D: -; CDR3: CASSLGPQGSPSNYGYTF; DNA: TGTGCCAGCAGTTTGGGCCCGCAGGGTTCCCCTTCGAACTATGGCTACACCTTC
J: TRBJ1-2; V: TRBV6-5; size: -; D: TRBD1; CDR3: CASRPTGKHGYTF; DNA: TGTGCCAGCAGACCGACAGGGAAGCATGGCTACACCTTC
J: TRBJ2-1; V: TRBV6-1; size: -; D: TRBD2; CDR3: CASSELASGQGEQFF; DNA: TGTGCCAGCAGTGAGTTAGCTAGCGGGCAAGGTGAGCAGTTCTTC
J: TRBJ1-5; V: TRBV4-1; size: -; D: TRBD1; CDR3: CASSQDQQGSLPQHF; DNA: TGCGCCAGCAGCCAAGATCAACAGGGGAGTTTGCCCCAGCATTTT
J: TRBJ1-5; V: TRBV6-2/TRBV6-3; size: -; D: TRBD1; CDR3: CASSMGTDSNQPQHF; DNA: TGTGCCAGCAGTATGGGGACAGATAGCAATCAGCCCCAGCATTTT
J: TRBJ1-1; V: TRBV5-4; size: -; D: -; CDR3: CASSTFNTEAFF; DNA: TGTGCCAGCAGCACTTTTAACACTGAAGCTTTCTTT
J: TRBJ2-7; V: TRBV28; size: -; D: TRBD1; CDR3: CATRQGGAYEQYF; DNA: TGTGCCACCCGACAGGGGGGGGCCTACGAGCAGTACTTC
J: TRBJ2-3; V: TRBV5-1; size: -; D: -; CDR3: CASSLQGLLTDTQYF; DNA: TGCGCCAGCAGCTTACAGGGTCTCCTCACAGATACGCAGTATTTT
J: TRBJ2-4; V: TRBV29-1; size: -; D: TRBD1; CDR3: CSVRDRQKNIQYF; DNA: TGCAGCGTCAGGGACAGACAGAAAAACATTCAGTACTTC
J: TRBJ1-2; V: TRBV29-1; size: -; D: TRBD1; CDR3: CSVETPGTAVRHTF; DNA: TGCAGCGTTGAAACTCCCGGGACAGCCGTTCGACACACCTTC
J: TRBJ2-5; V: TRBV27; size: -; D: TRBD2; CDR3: CASSLGTSGETQYF; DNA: TGTGCCAGCAGTCTAGGGACTAGCGGAGAGACCCAGTACTTC
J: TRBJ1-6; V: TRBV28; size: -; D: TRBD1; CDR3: CASSPDRVRNSPLHF; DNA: TGTGCCAGCAGTCCGGACAGGGTGCGTAATTCACCCCTCCACTTT
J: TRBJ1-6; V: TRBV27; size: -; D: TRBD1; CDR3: CASSLNGQVHDSPLHF; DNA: TGTGCCAGCAGTCTAAATGGACAGGTCCACGATTCACCCCTCCACTTT
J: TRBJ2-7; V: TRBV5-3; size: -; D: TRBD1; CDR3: CARSLSTGRLYEQYF; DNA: TGTGCCAGAAGCTTATCGACAGGGCGCCTCTACGAGCAGTACTTC
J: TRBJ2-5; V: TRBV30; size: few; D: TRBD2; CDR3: CAWSPGLVLETQYF; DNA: TGTGCCTGGAGTCCCGGACTAGTCCTAGAGACCCAGTACTTC
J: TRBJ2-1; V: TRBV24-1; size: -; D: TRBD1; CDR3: CATRGTGYNEQFF; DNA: TGTGCCACCCGCGGGACAGGGTACAATGAGCAGTTCTTC
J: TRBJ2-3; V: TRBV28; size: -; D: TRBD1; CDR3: CASSFLGVGRQGPDTQYF; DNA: TGTGCCAGCAGTTTCCTGGGTGTGGGGCGACAGGGCCCAGATACGCAGTATTTT
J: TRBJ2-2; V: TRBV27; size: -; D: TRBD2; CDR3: CASSPLGRELGELFF; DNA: TGTGCCAGCAGTCCCCTTGGGCGGGAGCTCGGGGAGCTGTTTTTT
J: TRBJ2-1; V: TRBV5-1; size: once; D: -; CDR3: CASSVGTASEYNEQFF; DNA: TGCGCCAGCAGCGTGGGGACTGCTTCCGAATACAATGAGCAGTTCTTC
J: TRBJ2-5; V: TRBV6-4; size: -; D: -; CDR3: CASRYSGVQETQYF; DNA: TGTGCCAGCAGGTACTCAGGGGTCCAAGAGACCCAGTACTTC
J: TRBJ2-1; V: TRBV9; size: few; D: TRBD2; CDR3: CASSVGTSGRVSYNEQFF; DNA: TGTGCCAGCAGCGTAGGGACTAGCGGGAGGGTCTCCTACAATGAGCAGTTCTTC
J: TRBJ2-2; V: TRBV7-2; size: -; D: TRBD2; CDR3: CASSILADTGELFF; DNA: TGTGCCAGCAGCATACTAGCGGACACCGGGGAGCTGTTTTTT
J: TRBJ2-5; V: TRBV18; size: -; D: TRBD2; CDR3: CASSPSSGPQETQYF; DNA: TGTGCCAGCTCACCATCTAGCGGCCCTCAAGAGACCCAGTACTTC
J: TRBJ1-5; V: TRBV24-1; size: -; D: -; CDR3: CATSDGTANQPQHF; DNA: TGTGCCACCAGTGACGGGACTGCCAATCAGCCCCAGCATTTT
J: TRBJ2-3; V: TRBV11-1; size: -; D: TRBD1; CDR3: CASSLGTGLTDTQYF; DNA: TGTGCCAGCAGTCTCGGGACAGGGTTGACAGATACGCAGTATTTT
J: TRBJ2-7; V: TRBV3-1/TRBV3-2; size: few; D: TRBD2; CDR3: CASSQSGLAGGPSYEQYF; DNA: TGTGCCAGCAGCCAATCCGGACTAGCGGGGGGGCCTTCCTACGAGCAGTACTTC
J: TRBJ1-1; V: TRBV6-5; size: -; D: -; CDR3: CASSYGRDTLNTEAFF; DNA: TGTGCCAGCAGTTACGGACGGGACACCTTGAACACTGAAGCTTTCTTT
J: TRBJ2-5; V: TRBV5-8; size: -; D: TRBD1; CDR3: CASSHDRGRSGETQYF; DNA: TGTGCCAGCAGCCACGACAGGGGGCGGTCCGGTGAGACCCAGTACTTC